The clone carrying this T cell receptor (beta chain) was counted only a few times. The sample originates from a study of blood T cells in healthy people across ages. A sample-barcoded 5' primer and a J-beta primer mix were used in a second PCR of about 6 to 12 cycles. One entry per CDR3 protein results from TCRdb running MiXCR on the 5' RACE reads. The sample carries some 320,000 distinct CDR3 sequences, around 29% recorded once. Germline CDR1 is KGHSH and CDR2 is LQKENI. The CDR3 runs to 19 residues. The junction had 15 bases not matched to a gene; V was cut back by 0 bases and J by 4 bases. The sequenced material came from blood. The V call is TRBV18, the J call TRBJ2-3; TRBD2 matches at 8 bases. The receptor comes from a woman in her 70s in good health. CDR3 sequence: CASSPPVPEASGHPDTQYF. In DNA, the CDR3 is TGTGCCAGCTCACCACCGGTCCCGGAAGCTAGCGGGCACCCAGATACGCAGTATTTT.